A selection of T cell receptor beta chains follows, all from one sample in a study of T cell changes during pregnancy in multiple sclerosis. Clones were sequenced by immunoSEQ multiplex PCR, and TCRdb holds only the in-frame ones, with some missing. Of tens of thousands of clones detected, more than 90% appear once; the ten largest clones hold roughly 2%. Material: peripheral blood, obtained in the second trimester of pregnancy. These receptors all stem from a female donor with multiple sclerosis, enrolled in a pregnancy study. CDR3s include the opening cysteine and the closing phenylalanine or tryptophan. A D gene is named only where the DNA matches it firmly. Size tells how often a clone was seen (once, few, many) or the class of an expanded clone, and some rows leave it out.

cdr3_nt: TGTGCCACCCAGGGTAGCGGGAAAGGGGATACGCAGTATTTT; cdr3_aa: CATQGSGKGDTQYF; j_call: TRBJ2-3; clone_size: -; v_call: TRBV5-4; d_call: TRBD2
cdr3_nt: TGTGCCAGCAGCTTAGCTGTGGACGGGGGAGAGACCCAGTACTTC; cdr3_aa: CASSLAVDGGETQYF; j_call: TRBJ2-5; clone_size: -; v_call: TRBV7-9; d_call: -
cdr3_nt: TGTGCCAGCAGCCCCGACACAGGAGATTACAATGAGCAGTTCTTC; cdr3_aa: CASSPDTGDYNEQFF; j_call: TRBJ2-1; clone_size: -; v_call: TRBV5-4; d_call: -
cdr3_nt: TGTGCCAGCAGCTTAGTGTTAGGACAGGGGATAACAGATACGCAGTATTTT; cdr3_aa: CASSLVLGQGITDTQYF; j_call: TRBJ2-3; clone_size: -; v_call: TRBV7-8; d_call: TRBD1
cdr3_nt: TGCAGCGTCGGATCAGGGGGCCGAGGCACTGAAGCTTTCTTT; cdr3_aa: CSVGSGGRGTEAFF; j_call: TRBJ1-1; clone_size: -; v_call: TRBV29-1; d_call: TRBD1
cdr3_nt: TGTGCCAGTAGTGGGAGCGGGAGGGCCGGAGATACGCAGTATTTT; cdr3_aa: CASSGSGRAGDTQYF; j_call: TRBJ2-3; clone_size: -; v_call: TRBV19; d_call: TRBD2
cdr3_nt: TGTGCCAGCAGCTTAGAAGAAGCGGGAGGGCCGATCGGCAATGAGCAGTTCTTC; cdr3_aa: CASSLEEAGGPIGNEQFF; j_call: TRBJ2-1; clone_size: -; v_call: TRBV7-2; d_call: TRBD2
cdr3_nt: TGTGCCTGGAAGGGACAGGGTTTTAATGAGCAGTTCTTC; cdr3_aa: CAWKGQGFNEQFF; j_call: TRBJ2-1; clone_size: -; v_call: TRBV30; d_call: TRBD1
cdr3_nt: TGTGCCACCAGCAGAGATATCAGCTCCTACGAGCAGTACTTC; cdr3_aa: CATSRDISSYEQYF; j_call: TRBJ2-7; clone_size: -; v_call: TRBV15; d_call: -
cdr3_nt: TGTGCCAGCAGCCGCCCCGGGACAGGGGGGATTTATGGCTACACCTTC; cdr3_aa: CASSRPGTGGIYGYTF; j_call: TRBJ1-2; clone_size: -; v_call: TRBV7-9; d_call: TRBD1
cdr3_nt: TGTGCCAGCAGTTACGTGGCGGGAAGCACAGATACGCAGTATTTT; cdr3_aa: CASSYVAGSTDTQYF; j_call: TRBJ2-3; clone_size: -; v_call: TRBV6-6; d_call: -
cdr3_nt: TGTGCCAGCAGCTCCCGGATGGGCTTGGGAGAGACCCAGTACTTC; cdr3_aa: CASSSRMGLGETQYF; j_call: TRBJ2-5; clone_size: -; v_call: TRBV5-8; d_call: -
cdr3_nt: TGTGCCAGCAGTTTCGGACAGGGAGGCACAGATACGCAGTATTTT; cdr3_aa: CASSFGQGGTDTQYF; j_call: TRBJ2-3; clone_size: once; v_call: TRBV27; d_call: TRBD1
cdr3_nt: TGTGCCAGCAGCTTTGTTAGCTACGAGCAGTACTTC; cdr3_aa: CASSFVSYEQYF; j_call: TRBJ2-7; clone_size: -; v_call: TRBV7-8; d_call: -
cdr3_nt: TGTGCCATCAGTGAGTCCGGAGGTGAAGCTTTCTTT; cdr3_aa: CAISESGGEAFF; j_call: TRBJ1-1; clone_size: -; v_call: TRBV10-3; d_call: -
cdr3_nt: TGTGCCAGCAGTTTATCCCCCATACCGAGGGTAGATACGCAGTATTTT; cdr3_aa: CASSLSPIPRVDTQYF; j_call: TRBJ2-3; clone_size: -; v_call: TRBV28; d_call: -
cdr3_nt: TGTGCCAGCAGTTACAATCTGGGGCTTAACACTGAAGCTTTCTTT; cdr3_aa: CASSYNLGLNTEAFF; j_call: TRBJ1-1; clone_size: -; v_call: TRBV6-5; d_call: -
cdr3_nt: TGTGCCAGCAGCAGAACTAGCGGGGATTACTACGAGCAGTACTTC; cdr3_aa: CASSRTSGDYYEQYF; j_call: TRBJ2-7; clone_size: -; v_call: TRBV25-1; d_call: TRBD2
cdr3_nt: TGTGCCAGCAGCCTGACAGCGGGTTCAGCCTACGAGCAGTACTTC; cdr3_aa: CASSLTAGSAYEQYF; j_call: TRBJ2-7; clone_size: -; v_call: TRBV7-2; d_call: -
cdr3_nt: TGTGCCAGCAGTTTATCGACAGGGCTCTTCACTGAAGCTTTCTTT; cdr3_aa: CASSLSTGLFTEAFF; j_call: TRBJ1-1; clone_size: -; v_call: TRBV27; d_call: TRBD1
cdr3_nt: TGTGCCAGCAGCTTAGGACGGACAGAAACCTACGAGCAGTACTTC; cdr3_aa: CASSLGRTETYEQYF; j_call: TRBJ2-7; clone_size: -; v_call: TRBV11-2; d_call: -
cdr3_nt: TGTGCCACCAGCAGAGGGACAGGGGCCAGCTCTGGAAACACCATATATTTT; cdr3_aa: CATSRGTGASSGNTIYF; j_call: TRBJ1-3; clone_size: -; v_call: TRBV15; d_call: TRBD1
cdr3_nt: TGTGCCAGCAGCAGCCGAGATCAGCCCCAGCATTTT; cdr3_aa: CASSSRDQPQHF; j_call: TRBJ1-5; clone_size: -; v_call: TRBV7-9; d_call: -
cdr3_nt: TGTGCCAGCAGCTTAGTAGCGGGAGGGCCGTCGGGGGAGCAGTACTTC; cdr3_aa: CASSLVAGGPSGEQYF; j_call: TRBJ2-7; clone_size: -; v_call: TRBV7-2; d_call: TRBD2
cdr3_nt: TGTGCCAGCAGTGAATCTCTAGTCAACACTGAAGCTTTCTTT; cdr3_aa: CASSESLVNTEAFF; j_call: TRBJ1-1; clone_size: -; v_call: TRBV2; d_call: -
cdr3_nt: TGCAGTGCCAGAGGTAGCCATGAGCAGTTCTTC; cdr3_aa: CSARGSHEQFF; j_call: TRBJ2-1; clone_size: once; v_call: TRBV20-1; d_call: -
cdr3_nt: TGTGCCAGCAGCCTTTCCGGGACAGGGGGAGAGACCCAGTACTTC; cdr3_aa: CASSLSGTGGETQYF; j_call: TRBJ2-5; clone_size: -; v_call: TRBV7-3; d_call: TRBD1
cdr3_nt: TGTGCCAGCAGTAGGGACAGGGGCTATGGCTACACCTTC; cdr3_aa: CASSRDRGYGYTF; j_call: TRBJ1-2; clone_size: -; v_call: TRBV9; d_call: TRBD1
cdr3_nt: TGTGCCAGCAGCGAGGGTAGGGACAATGAGCAGTTCTTC; cdr3_aa: CASSEGRDNEQFF; j_call: TRBJ2-1; clone_size: once; v_call: TRBV7-3; d_call: -
cdr3_nt: TGTGCCACTTATGGACAGGCTAACTATGGCTACACCTTC; cdr3_aa: CATYGQANYGYTF; j_call: TRBJ1-2; clone_size: -; v_call: TRBV6-5; d_call: TRBD1
cdr3_nt: TGTGCCAGCAGCACAGGGGCAAATGAGCAGTTCTTC; cdr3_aa: CASSTGANEQFF; j_call: TRBJ2-1; clone_size: -; v_call: TRBV7-8; d_call: TRBD1
cdr3_nt: TGTGCCAGTAGTCACCAGGGGAATAGCAATCAGCCCCAGCATTTT; cdr3_aa: CASSHQGNSNQPQHF; j_call: TRBJ1-5; clone_size: -; v_call: TRBV19; d_call: -
cdr3_nt: TGTGCCAGCAGCTACGGGGGACTGCAGTATTTT; cdr3_aa: CASSYGGLQYF; j_call: TRBJ2-3; clone_size: once; v_call: TRBV7-2; d_call: -
cdr3_nt: TGTGCCAGCAGCCTCCGCGCCAGGACAGGGCGTTACTACGAGCAGTACTTC; cdr3_aa: CASSLRARTGRYYEQYF; j_call: TRBJ2-7; clone_size: few; v_call: TRBV27; d_call: TRBD1
cdr3_nt: TGCGCCAGCAGTACTACCGGGACAGGGGAGACTGAAGCTTTCTTT; cdr3_aa: CASSTTGTGETEAFF; j_call: TRBJ1-1; clone_size: -; v_call: TRBV5-1; d_call: TRBD1
cdr3_nt: TGCGCCAGCAGCTTAGCACAGGGTGAAGCTTTCTTT; cdr3_aa: CASSLAQGEAFF; j_call: TRBJ1-1; clone_size: -; v_call: TRBV5-1; d_call: -
cdr3_nt: TGCGCCAGCAGCCTTATGGGGGGAACGATGAATACTGAAGCTTTCTTT; cdr3_aa: CASSLMGGTMNTEAFF; j_call: TRBJ1-1; clone_size: -; v_call: TRBV4-1; d_call: -
cdr3_nt: TGTGCCAGCACCTCCCGGAAGGGGCAAGAGACCCAGTACTTC; cdr3_aa: CASTSRKGQETQYF; j_call: TRBJ2-5; clone_size: -; v_call: TRBV7-8; d_call: -
cdr3_nt: TGCGCCAGCATACAGGGGATGGGTTCCTACAATGAGCAGTTCTTC; cdr3_aa: CASIQGMGSYNEQFF; j_call: TRBJ2-1; clone_size: -; v_call: TRBV5-1; d_call: TRBD1
cdr3_nt: TGTGCCAGCAGTGAGTGGGACAGGGGTTCGCCCTACGAGCAGTACTTC; cdr3_aa: CASSEWDRGSPYEQYF; j_call: TRBJ2-7; clone_size: -; v_call: TRBV28; d_call: TRBD1
cdr3_nt: TGTGCCAGCAGCTCCGGGACTAGCGGGGGGCCCCAAGAGACCCAGTACTTC; cdr3_aa: CASSSGTSGGPQETQYF; j_call: TRBJ2-5; clone_size: -; v_call: TRBV28; d_call: TRBD2
cdr3_nt: TGTGCCAGCAGCGTAGATCGGTGGCAGGGGGGCACCGGGGAGCTGTTTTTT; cdr3_aa: CASSVDRWQGGTGELFF; j_call: TRBJ2-2; clone_size: -; v_call: TRBV9; d_call: -
cdr3_nt: TGTGCCAGCAGCGGGGACATGAAGAACACTGAAGCTTTCTTT; cdr3_aa: CASSGDMKNTEAFF; j_call: TRBJ1-1; clone_size: -; v_call: TRBV7-9; d_call: -
cdr3_nt: TGTGCCAGCAGCCAGGGGGCAAGGAACACTGAAGCTTTCTTT; cdr3_aa: CASSQGARNTEAFF; j_call: TRBJ1-1; clone_size: -; v_call: TRBV6-6; d_call: TRBD1
cdr3_nt: TGTGCCAGCAGTTGGGGAGGTGGAACTGGGGCCAACGTCCTGACTTTC; cdr3_aa: CASSWGGGTGANVLTF; j_call: TRBJ2-6; clone_size: -; v_call: TRBV27; d_call: -
cdr3_nt: TGTGCCAGCAGCGGGACTAGCGGGGGGGGGCTTTACAATGAGCAGTTCTTC; cdr3_aa: CASSGTSGGGLYNEQFF; j_call: TRBJ2-1; clone_size: once; v_call: TRBV7-3; d_call: TRBD2
cdr3_nt: TGTGCCAGCAGCTTAGTGCGCGAGCAGTACTTC; cdr3_aa: CASSLVREQYF; j_call: TRBJ2-7; clone_size: -; v_call: TRBV7-9; d_call: -
cdr3_nt: TGTGCCAGCAGCCTACAGGGGGACGGAAACACCATATATTTT; cdr3_aa: CASSLQGDGNTIYF; j_call: TRBJ1-3; clone_size: -; v_call: TRBV6-5; d_call: TRBD1